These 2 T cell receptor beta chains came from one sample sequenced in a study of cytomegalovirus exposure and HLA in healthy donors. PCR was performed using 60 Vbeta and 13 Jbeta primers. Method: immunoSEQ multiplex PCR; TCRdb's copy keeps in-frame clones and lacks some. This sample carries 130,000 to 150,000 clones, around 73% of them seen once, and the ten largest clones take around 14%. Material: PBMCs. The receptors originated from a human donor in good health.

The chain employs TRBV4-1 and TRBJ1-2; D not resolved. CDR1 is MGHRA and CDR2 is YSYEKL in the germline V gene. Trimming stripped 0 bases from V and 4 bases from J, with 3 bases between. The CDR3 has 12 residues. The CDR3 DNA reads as TGCGCCAGCAGCCAAGACAGCTATGGCTACACCTTC. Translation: CASSQDSYGYTF.

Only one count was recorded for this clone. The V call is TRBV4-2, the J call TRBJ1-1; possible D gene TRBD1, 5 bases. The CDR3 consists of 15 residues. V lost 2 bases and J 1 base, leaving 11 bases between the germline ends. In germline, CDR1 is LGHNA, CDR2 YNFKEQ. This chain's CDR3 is CASSQTDRENTEAFF. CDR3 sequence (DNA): TGTGCCAGCAGCCAAACCGACAGAGAGAACACTGAAGCTTTCTTT.